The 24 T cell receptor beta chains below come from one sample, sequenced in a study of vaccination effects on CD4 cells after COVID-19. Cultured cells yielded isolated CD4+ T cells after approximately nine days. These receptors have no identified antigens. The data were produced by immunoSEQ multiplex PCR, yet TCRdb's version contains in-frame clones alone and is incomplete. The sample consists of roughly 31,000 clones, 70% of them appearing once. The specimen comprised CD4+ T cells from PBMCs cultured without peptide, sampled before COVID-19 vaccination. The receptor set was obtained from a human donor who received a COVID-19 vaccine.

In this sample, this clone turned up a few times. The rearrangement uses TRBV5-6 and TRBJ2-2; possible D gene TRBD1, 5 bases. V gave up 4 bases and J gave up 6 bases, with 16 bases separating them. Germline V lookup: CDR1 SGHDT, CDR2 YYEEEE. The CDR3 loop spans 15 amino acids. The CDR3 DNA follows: TGTGCCAGCAGCCCGACAGTCCGGTTGGCCGGGGAGCTGTTTTTT. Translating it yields CASSPTVRLAGELFF.

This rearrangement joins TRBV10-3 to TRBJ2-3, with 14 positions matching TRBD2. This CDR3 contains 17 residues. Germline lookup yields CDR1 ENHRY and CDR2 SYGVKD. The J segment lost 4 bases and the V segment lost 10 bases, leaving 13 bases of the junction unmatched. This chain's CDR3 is CATLGGTSGSYSDTQYF. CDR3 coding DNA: TGTGCCACCTTGGGCGGGACTAGCGGGAGTTACTCAGATACGCAGTATTTT.

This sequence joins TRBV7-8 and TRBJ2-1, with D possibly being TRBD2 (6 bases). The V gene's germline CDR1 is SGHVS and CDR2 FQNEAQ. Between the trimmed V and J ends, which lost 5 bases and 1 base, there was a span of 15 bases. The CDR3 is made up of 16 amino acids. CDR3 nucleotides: TGTGCCAGCAGCCTACGACTAGTTAGGTCCTACAATGAGCAGTTCTTC. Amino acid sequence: CASSLRLVRSYNEQFF.

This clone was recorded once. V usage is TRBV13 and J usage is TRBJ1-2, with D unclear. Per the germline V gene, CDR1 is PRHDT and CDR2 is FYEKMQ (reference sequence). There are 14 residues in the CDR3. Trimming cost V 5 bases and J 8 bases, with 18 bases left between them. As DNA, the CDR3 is TGTGCCAGCAGCCAGAGGACGGCTTCTATGGGCTACACCTTC. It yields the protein CASSQRTASMGYTF.

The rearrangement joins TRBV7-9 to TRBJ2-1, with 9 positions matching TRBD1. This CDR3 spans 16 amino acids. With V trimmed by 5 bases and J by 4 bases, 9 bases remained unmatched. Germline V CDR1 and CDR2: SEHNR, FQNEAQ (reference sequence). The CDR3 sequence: CASSAMGQGPYNEQFF. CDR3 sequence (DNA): TGTGCCAGCAGCGCCATGGGACAGGGACCATACAATGAGCAGTTCTTC.

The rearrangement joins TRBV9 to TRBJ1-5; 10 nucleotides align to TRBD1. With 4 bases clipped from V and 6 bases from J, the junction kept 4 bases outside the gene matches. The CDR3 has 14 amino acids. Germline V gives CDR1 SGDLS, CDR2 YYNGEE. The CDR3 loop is CASSSGQGFQPQHF. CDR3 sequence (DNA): TGTGCCAGCAGCTCGGGACAGGGGTTTCAGCCCCAGCATTTT.

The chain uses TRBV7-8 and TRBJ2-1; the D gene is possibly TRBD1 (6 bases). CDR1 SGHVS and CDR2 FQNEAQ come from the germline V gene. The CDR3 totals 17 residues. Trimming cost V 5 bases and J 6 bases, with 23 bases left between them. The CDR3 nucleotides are TGTGCCAGCAGCCTCCTGGTCAGGACAGTGGATTCCAATGAGCAGTTCTTC. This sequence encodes CASSLLVRTVDSNEQFF.

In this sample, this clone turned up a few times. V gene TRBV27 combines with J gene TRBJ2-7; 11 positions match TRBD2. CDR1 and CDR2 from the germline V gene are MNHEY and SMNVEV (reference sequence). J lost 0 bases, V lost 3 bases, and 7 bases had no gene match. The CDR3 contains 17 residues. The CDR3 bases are TGTGCCAGCAGTTTTCTAGGGACTAGCGGTTCCTCCTACGAGCAGTACTTC. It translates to CASSFLGTSGSSYEQYF.

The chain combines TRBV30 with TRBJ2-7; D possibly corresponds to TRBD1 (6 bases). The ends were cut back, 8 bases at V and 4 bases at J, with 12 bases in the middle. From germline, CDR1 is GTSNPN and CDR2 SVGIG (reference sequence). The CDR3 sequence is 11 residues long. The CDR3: CALLQGYEQYF. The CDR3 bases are TGTGCCCTTCTACAGGGTTACGAGCAGTACTTC.

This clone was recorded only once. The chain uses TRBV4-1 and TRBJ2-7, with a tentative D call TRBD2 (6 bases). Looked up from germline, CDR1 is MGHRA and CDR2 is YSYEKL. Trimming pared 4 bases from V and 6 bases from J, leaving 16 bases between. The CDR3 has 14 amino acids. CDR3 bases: TGCGCCAGCAGCCGGGGGACTTCTCTCGTCGAGCAGTACTTC. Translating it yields CASSRGTSLVEQYF.

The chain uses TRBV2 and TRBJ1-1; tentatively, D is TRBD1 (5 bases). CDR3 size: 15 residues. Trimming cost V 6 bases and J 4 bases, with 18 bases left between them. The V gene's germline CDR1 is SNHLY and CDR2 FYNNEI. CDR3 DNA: TGTGCCAGCAGACTCCTTGTGGGGGGATTCACTGAAGCTTTCTTT. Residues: CASRLLVGGFTEAFF.

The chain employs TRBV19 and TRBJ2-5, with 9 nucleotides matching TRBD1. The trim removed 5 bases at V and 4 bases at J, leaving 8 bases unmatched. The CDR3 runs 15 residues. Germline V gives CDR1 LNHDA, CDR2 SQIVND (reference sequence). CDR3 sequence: CASSANRGRAETQYF. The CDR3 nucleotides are TGTGCCAGTAGTGCCAACAGGGGGCGCGCAGAGACCCAGTACTTC.

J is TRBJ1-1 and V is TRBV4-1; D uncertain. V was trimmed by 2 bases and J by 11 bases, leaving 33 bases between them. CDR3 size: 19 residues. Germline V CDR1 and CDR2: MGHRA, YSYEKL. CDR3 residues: CASSQIAGVYSRKLVEAFF. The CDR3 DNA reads TGCGCCAGCAGCCAAATCGCTGGTGTGTACAGTAGGAAGCTGGTTGAGGCTTTCTTT.

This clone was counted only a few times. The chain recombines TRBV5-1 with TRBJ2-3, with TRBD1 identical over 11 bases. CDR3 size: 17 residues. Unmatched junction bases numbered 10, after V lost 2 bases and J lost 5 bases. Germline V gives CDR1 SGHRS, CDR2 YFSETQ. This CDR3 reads CASSLVRGQGAGDTQYF. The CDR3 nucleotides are TGCGCCAGCAGCTTAGTTCGAGGACAGGGGGCAGGAGATACGCAGTATTTT.

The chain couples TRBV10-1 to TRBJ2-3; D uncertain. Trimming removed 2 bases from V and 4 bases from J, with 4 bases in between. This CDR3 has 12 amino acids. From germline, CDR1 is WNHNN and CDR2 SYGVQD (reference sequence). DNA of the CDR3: TGCGCCAGCAGTGAGGGGGCAGATACGCAGTATTTT. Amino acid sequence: CASSEGADTQYF.

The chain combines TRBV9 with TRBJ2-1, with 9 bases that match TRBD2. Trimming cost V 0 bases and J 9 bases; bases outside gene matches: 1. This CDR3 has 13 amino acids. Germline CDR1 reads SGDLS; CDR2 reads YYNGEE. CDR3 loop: CASSVGAGGEQFF. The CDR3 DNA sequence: TGTGCCAGCAGCGTAGGAGCGGGAGGTGAGCAGTTCTTC.

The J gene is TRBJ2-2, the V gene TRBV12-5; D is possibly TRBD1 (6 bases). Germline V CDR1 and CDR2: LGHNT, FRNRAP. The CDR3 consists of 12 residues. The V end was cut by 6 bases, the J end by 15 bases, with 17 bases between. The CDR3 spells CASGINTGKVFF. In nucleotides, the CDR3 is TGTGCTAGTGGGATAAATACAGGGAAGGTGTTTTTT.

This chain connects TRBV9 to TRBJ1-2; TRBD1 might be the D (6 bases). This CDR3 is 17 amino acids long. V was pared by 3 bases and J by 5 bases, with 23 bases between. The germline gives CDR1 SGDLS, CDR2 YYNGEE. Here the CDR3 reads CASSARPRGGNAYGYTF. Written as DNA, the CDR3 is TGTGCCAGCAGCGCCAGACCCAGGGGTGGAAACGCATATGGCTACACCTTC.

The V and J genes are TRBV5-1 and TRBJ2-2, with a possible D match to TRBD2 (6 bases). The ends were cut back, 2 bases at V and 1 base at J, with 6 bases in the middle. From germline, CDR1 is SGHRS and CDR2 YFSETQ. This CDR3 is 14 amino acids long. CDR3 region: CASSFSGNTGELFF. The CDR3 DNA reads TGCGCCAGCAGCTTTAGCGGGAACACCGGGGAGCTGTTTTTT.

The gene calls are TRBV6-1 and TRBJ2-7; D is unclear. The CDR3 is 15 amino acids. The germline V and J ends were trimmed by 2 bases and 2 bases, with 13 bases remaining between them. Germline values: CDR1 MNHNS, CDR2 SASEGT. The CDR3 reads CASSESLGTTYEQYF. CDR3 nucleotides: TGTGCCAGCAGTGAATCGCTAGGAACAACCTACGAGCAGTACTTC.

As DNA, the CDR3 is TGTGCCAGCAGCGTCGGGACAGTGGGCAATCAGCCCCAGCATTTT. It specifies CASSVGTVGNQPQHF. This chain uses TRBV9 with TRBJ1-5; TRBD1 matches at 7 bases. The junction had 4 bases not matched to a gene; V was cut back by 2 bases and J by 2 bases. This CDR3 spans 15 amino acids. Germline values: CDR1 SGDLS, CDR2 YYNGEE.

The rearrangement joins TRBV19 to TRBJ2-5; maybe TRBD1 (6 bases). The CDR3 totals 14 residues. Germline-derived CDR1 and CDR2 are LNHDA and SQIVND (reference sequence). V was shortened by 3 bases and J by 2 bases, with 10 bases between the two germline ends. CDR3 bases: TGTGCCAGTAGTATGGGACACCAACAAGAGACCCAGTACTTC. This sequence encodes CASSMGHQQETQYF.

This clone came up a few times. The CDR3 sequence: CASSPRGISGNTIYF. CDR3 DNA: TGTGCCAGCAGCCCAAGAGGCATCTCTGGAAACACCATATATTTT. The chain employs TRBV7-9 and TRBJ1-3; no firm D call. CDR1 and CDR2 from the germline V gene are SEHNR and FQNEAQ (reference sequence). This CDR3 region has 15 residues. Trimming cost V 5 bases and J 0 bases, with 11 bases left between them.

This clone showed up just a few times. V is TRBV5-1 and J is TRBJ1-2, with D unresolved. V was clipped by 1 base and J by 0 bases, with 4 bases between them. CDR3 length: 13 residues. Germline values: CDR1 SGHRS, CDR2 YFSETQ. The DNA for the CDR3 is TGCGCCAGCAGCTTGTCAGCTAACTATGGCTACACCTTC. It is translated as CASSLSANYGYTF. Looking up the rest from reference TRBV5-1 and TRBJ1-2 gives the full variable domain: KAGVTQTPRYLIKTRGQQVTLSCSPISGHRSVSWYQQTPGQGLQFLFEYFSETQRNKGNFPGRFSGRQFSNSRSEMNVSTLELGDSALYLCASSLSANYGYTFGSGTRLTVV.